This record concerns one T cell receptor beta chain sequence. Its antigen is still unknown. The input lacks base qualities; no much larger clone sits a single base away. The immunoSEQ Assay, a bias-controlled multiplex PCR, was used to amplify TCRbeta CDR3 regions from genomic DNA. The study's own analysis went as follows. The number of nucleated cells in each sample was estimated by amplification of reference gene primers within the assay. To quantify the absolute abundance of each unique TCRbeta CDR3 rearrangement, sequence reads were collapsed and filtered. Productive Simpson clonality was computed per sample as the square root of Simpson's diversity index over productive rearrangements. TCRdb took this table from immuneACCESS and kept in-frame rearrangements with V and J called. Such tables lack part of the clones; where checked against another copy, unresolved V genes explain under half of the gap, and the rest is unexplained. V, J and clone size derive from that table, while D and trimming were established from the DNA sequence. Recorded for this sample are 75,000 to 90,000 clones; approximately 89% of them occurred a single time. The ten top clones hold over 8.5% of the sample.

Taken from cysteine to phenylalanine, the CDR3 has 15 residues. Just the 45-base CDR3 DNA is kept, in frame starting at base 1. Trimmed from V: 3 bases; trimmed from J: 6 bases; junction bases lacking a gene match: 7. From the germline V gene (reference sequence), CDR1 is SGHNT and CDR2 is YYREEE. Collaborating institutions collected whole blood in K2EDTA tubes following their own protocols. Collaborator samples were shipped for TCRbeta analysis as frozen whole blood, isolated PBMCs, or DNA extracted from either sample type. The sample comes from a study of blood T cell repertoires in COVID-19 (dated by TCRdb to about 2020). Concerning the study at large: The collaborator samples originated in the United States, Italy and Spain and spanned the acute and convalescent phases of COVID-19. Where available, HLA class I and class II types were taken from metadata supplied by the sample provider and were not determined by assay-based typing. The sample metadata nearly always contained a de-identified subject ID, COVID-19 status, age in years and sex. Deeply sampled blood TCRbeta repertoires from subjects exposed to, actively infected with, or recovered from COVID-19 were included in the dataset. The repertoires were made available in a free public database intended to serve as a resource for research on the immune response to SARS-CoV-2. The prospective study material was composed of cDNA or gDNA derived from T cells, B-cell-depleted T cells, or PBMCs. The samples were drawn from the first 160 participants of the ongoing ImmuneRACE study and from under 1,500 subjects provided by 6 global collaborators. Results the study describes overall, beyond this receptor: How much clinical and demographic metadata was included differed by source and by participant, and the metadata was provided uncurated.

The rearranged chain carries TRBV5-4 and TRBJ1-4; 8 central bases correspond to TRBD1. The sequenced material came from peripheral blood. The TCR comes from a man at least 80 years old with acute or convalescent COVID-19. CDR3 sequence: CASSSTGDGDEKLFF. The DNA sequence is TGTGCCAGCAGCTCGACAGGGGATGGGGATGAAAAACTGTTTTTT.